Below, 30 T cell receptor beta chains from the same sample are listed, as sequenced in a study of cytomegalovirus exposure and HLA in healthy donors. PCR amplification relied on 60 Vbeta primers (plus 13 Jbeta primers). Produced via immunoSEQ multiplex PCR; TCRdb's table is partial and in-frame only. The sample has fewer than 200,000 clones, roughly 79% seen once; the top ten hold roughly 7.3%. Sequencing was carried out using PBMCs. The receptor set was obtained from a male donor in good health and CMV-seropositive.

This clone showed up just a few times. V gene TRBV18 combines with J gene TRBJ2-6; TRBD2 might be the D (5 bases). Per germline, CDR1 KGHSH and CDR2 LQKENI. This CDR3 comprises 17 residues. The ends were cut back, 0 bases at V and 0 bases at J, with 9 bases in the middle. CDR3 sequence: CASSPPQGSSGANVLTF. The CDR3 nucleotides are TGTGCCAGCTCACCACCGCAAGGGAGCTCTGGGGCCAACGTCCTGACTTTC. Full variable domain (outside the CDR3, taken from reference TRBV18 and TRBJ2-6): NAGVMQNPRHLVRRRGQEARLRCSPMKGHSHVYWYRQLPEEGLKFMVYLQKENIIDESGMPKERFSAEFPKEGPSILRIQQVVRGDSAAYFCASSPPQGSSGANVLTFGAGSRLTVL.

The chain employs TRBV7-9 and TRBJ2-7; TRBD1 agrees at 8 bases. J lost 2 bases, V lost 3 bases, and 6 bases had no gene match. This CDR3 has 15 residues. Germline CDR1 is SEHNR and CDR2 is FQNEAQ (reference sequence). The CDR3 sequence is CASSLQGASTYEQYF. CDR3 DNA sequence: TGTGCCAGCAGCTTGCAGGGGGCCTCAACCTACGAGCAGTACTTC.

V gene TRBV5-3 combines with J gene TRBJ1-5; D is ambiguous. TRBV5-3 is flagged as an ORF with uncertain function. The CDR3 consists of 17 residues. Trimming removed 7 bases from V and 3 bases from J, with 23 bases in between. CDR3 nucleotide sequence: TGTGCCAGACCCAGATTTACAGAACTAGGCCACAATCAGCCCCAGCATTTT. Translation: CARPRFTELGHNQPQHF.

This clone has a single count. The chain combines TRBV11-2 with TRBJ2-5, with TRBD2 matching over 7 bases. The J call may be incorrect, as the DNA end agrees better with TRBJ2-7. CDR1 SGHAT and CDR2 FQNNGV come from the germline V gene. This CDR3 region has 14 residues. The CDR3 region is CASHTRGEPYEQYF. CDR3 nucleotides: TGTGCCAGTCATACTCGGGGGGAACCCTACGAGCAGTACTTC.

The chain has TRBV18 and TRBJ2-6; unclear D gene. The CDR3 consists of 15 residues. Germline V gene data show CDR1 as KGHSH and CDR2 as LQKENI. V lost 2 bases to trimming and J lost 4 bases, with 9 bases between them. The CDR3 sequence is CASSPGPGGANVLTF. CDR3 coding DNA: TGTGCCAGCTCACCAGGGCCAGGCGGGGCCAACGTCCTGACTTTC.

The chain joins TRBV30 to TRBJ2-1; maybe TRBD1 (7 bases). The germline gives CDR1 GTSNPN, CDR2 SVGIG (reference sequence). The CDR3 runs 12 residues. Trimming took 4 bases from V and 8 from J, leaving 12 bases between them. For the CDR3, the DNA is TGTGCCTGGATAGGAGGGGGCTATGAGCAGTTCTTC. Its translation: CAWIGGGYEQFF.

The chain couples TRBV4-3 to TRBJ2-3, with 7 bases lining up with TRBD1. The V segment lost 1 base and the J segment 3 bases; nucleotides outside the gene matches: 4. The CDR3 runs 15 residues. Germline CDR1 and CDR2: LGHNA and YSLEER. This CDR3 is CASSQGYRGTDTQYF. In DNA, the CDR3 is TGCGCCAGCAGCCAAGGGTACAGGGGTACAGATACGCAGTATTTT.

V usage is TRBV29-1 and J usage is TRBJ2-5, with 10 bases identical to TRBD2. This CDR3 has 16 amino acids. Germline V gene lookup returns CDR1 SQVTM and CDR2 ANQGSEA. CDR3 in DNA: TGCAGTACAGGCCTAGCGGGGGCCGGATACCAAGAGACCCAGTACTTC. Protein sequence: CSTGLAGAGYQETQYF.

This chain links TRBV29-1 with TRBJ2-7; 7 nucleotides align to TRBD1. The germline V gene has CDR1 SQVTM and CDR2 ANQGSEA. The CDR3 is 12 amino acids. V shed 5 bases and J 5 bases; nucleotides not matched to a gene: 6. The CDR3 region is CSVYDRDHEQYF. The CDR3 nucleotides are TGCAGCGTTTACGACAGGGACCACGAGCAGTACTTC.

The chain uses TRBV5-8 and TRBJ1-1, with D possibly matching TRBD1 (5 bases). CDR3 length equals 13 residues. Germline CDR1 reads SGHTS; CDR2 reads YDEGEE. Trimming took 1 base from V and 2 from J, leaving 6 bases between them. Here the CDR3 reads CASSLTGNTEAFF. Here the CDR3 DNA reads TGTGCCAGCAGCTTGACAGGTAACACTGAAGCTTTCTTT.

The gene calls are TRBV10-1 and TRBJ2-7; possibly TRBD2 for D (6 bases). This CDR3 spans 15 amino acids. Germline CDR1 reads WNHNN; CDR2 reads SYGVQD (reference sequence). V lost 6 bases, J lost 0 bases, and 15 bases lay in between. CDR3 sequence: CASSDARGFSYEQYF. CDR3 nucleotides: TGCGCCAGCAGCGACGCCCGGGGGTTCTCCTACGAGCAGTACTTC.

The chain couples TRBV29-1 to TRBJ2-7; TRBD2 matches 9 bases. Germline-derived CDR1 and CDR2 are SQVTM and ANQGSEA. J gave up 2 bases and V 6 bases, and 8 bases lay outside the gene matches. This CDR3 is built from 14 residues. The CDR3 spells CSVSSGGRAYEQYF. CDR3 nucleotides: TGCAGCGTCTCGTCGGGCGGGAGGGCCTACGAGCAGTACTTC.

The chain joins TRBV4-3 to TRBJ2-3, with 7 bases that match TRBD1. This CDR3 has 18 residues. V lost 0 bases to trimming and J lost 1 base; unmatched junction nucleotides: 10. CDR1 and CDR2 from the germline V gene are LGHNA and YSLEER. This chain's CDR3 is CASSQDMVFDRGTDTQYF. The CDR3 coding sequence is TGCGCCAGCAGCCAAGATATGGTCTTCGACAGGGGCACAGATACGCAGTATTTT.

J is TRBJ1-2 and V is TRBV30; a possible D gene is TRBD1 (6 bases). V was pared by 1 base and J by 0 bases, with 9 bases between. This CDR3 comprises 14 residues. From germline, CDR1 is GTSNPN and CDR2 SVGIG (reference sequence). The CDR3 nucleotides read TGTGCCTGGAGTGGGGACACTGCTAACTATGGCTACACCTTC. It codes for CAWSGDTANYGYTF.

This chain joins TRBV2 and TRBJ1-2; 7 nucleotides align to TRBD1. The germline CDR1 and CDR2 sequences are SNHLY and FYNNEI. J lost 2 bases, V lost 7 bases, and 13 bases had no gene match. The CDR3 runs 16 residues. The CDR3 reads CASKPHRGPSNYGYTF. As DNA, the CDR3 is TGTGCCAGCAAGCCCCACAGGGGCCCCTCCAACTATGGCTACACCTTC. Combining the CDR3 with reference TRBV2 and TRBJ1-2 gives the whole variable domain EPEVTQTPSHQVTQMGQEVILRCVPISNHLYFYWYRQILGQKVEFLVSFYNNEISEKSEIFDDQFSVERPDGSNFTLKIRSTKLEDSAMYFCASKPHRGPSNYGYTFGSGTRLTVV.

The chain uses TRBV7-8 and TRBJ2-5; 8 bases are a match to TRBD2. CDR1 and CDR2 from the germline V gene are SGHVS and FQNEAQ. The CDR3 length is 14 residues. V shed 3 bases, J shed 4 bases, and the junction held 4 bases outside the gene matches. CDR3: CASSFGTRRETQYF. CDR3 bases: TGTGCCAGCAGCTTTGGGACTAGAAGAGAGACCCAGTACTTC.

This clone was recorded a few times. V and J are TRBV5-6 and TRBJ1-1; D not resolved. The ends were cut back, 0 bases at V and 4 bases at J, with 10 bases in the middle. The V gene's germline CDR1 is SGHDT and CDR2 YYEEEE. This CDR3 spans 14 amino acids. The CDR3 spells CASSLASASTEAFF. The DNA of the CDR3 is TGTGCCAGCAGCTTGGCGTCCGCGAGCACTGAAGCTTTCTTT.

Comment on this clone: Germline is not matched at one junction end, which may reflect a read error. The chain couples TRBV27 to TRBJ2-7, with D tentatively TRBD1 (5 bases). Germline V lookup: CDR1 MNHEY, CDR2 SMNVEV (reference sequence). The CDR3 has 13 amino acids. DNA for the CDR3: TGTGCCAGCAGTTTTCGCCAGGGTTACGGGCAGTACTTC. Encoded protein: CASSFRQGYGQYF.

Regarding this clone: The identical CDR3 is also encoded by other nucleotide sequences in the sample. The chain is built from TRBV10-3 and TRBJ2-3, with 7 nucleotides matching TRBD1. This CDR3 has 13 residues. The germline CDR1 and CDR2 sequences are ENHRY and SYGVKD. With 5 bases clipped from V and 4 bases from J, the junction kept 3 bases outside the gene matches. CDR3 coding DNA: TGTGCCATCAGTCAAGGGGGCCCAGATACGCAGTATTTT. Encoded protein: CAISQGGPDTQYF.

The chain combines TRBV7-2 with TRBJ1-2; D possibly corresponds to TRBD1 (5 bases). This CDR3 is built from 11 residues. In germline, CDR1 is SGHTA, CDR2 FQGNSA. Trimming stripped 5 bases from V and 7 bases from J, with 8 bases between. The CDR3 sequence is CASSPGLGYTF. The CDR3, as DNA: TGTGCCAGCAGCCCAGGGCTTGGCTACACCTTC.

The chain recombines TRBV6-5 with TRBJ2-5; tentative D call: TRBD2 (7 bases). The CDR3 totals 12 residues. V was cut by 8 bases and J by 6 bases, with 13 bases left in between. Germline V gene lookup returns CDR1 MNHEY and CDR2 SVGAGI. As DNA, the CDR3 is TGTGCCAGCTTAGGGGGAGGGAAGACCCAGTACTTC. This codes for CASLGGGKTQYF.

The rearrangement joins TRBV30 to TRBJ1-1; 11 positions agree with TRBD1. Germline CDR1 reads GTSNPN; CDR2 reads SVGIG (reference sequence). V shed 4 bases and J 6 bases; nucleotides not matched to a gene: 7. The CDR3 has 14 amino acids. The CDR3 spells CAWTGGQGDSEAFF. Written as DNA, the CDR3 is TGTGCCTGGACTGGGGGACAGGGGGACTCTGAAGCTTTCTTT. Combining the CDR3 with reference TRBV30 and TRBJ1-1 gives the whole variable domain SQTIHQWPATLVQPVGSPLSLECTVEGTSNPNLYWYRQAAGRGLQLLFYSVGIGQISSEVPQNLSASRPQDRQFILSSKKLLLSDSGFYLCAWTGGQGDSEAFFGQGTRLTVV.

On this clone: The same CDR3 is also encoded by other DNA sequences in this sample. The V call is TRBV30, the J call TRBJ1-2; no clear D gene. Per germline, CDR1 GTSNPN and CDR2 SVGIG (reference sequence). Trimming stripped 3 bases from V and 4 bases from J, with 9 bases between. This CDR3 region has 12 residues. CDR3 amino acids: CAWSPGGYGYTF. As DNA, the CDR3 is TGTGCCTGGAGCCCCGGCGGCTATGGCTACACCTTC.

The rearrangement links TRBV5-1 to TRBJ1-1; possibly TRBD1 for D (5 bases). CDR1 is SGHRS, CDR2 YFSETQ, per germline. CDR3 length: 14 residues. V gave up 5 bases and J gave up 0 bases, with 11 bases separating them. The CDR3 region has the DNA TGCGCCAGCAGTGATCAGGGCGTGAACACTGAAGCTTTCTTT. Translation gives CASSDQGVNTEAFF.

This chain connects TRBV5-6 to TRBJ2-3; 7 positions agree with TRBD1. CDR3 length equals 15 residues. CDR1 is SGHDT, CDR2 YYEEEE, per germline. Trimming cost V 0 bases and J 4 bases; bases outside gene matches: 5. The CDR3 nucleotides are TGTGCCAGCAGCTTGGGGACAGGTGAGCCAGATACGCAGTATTTT. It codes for CASSLGTGEPDTQYF. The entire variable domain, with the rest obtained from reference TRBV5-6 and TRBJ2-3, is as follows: DAGVTQSPTHLIKTRGQQVTLRCSPKSGHDTVSWYQQALGQGPQFIFQYYEEEERQRGNFPDRFSGHQFPNYSSELNVNALLLGDSALYLCASSLGTGEPDTQYFGPGTRLTVL.

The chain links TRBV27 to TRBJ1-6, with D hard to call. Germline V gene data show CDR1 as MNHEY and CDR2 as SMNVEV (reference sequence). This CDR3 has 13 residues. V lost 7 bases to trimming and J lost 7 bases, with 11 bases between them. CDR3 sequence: CASMSLLNSPLHF. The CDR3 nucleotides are TGTGCCAGCATGAGTCTTTTGAATTCACCCCTCCACTTT.

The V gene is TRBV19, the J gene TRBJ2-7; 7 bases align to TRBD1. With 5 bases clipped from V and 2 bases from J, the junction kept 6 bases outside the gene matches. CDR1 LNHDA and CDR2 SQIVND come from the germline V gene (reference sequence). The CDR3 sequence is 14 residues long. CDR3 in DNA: TGTGCCAGTAGTCCACGACAGGGAACCTACGAGCAGTACTTC. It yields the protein CASSPRQGTYEQYF.

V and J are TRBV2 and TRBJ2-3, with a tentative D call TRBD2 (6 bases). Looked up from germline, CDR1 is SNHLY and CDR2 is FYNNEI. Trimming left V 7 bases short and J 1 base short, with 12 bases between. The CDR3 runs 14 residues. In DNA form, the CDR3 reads TGTGCCAGCACTTCCCAGCGGGGCACAGATACGCAGTATTTT. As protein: CASTSQRGTDTQYF. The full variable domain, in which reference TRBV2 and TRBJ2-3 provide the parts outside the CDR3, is EPEVTQTPSHQVTQMGQEVILRCVPISNHLYFYWYRQILGQKVEFLVSFYNNEISEKSEIFDDQFSVERPDGSNFTLKIRSTKLEDSAMYFCASTSQRGTDTQYFGPGTRLTVL.

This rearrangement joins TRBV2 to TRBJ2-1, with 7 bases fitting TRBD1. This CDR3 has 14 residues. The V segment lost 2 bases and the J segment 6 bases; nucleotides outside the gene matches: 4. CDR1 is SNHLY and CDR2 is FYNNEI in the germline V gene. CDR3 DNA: TGTGCCAGCAGTGAATACAGGGGTCTCAATGAGCAGTTCTTC. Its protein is CASSEYRGLNEQFF.

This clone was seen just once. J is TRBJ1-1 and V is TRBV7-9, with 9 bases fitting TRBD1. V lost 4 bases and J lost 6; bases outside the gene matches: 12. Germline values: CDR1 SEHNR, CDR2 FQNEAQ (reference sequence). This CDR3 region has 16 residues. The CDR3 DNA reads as TGTGCCAGCAGCTCAGAGATTGGACAGGGGAGTTCTGAAGCTTTCTTT. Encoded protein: CASSSEIGQGSSEAFF.